A selection of T cell receptor beta chains follows, all from one sample in a study of blood T cell repertoires in COVID-19. TCRdb's copy holds only in-frame clones and misses some; the assay was immunoSEQ multiplex PCR. The repertoire holds 73,000 or so clones, with over 70% as singletons. Sequenced material: peripheral blood. The source of these receptors is a man aged 45-65 years with active COVID-19. The CDR3 runs from the conserved cysteine through the conserved F or W. The D gene is left open where the match is weak. Size is stated for part of the rows, as once, few or many counts, or as a class when the clone is expanded.

V gene,clone size,J gene,D gene,CDR3 protein,CDR3 DNA
TRBV7-3,.,TRBJ2-7,TRBD1,CASSLTPGTGATYEQYF,TGTGCCAGCAGCCTTACACCCGGGACAGGCGCCACCTACGAGCAGTACTTC
TRBV30,.,TRBJ2-7,.,CAWSRDISYEQYF,TGTGCCTGGAGTCGGGACATCTCCTACGAGCAGTACTTC
TRBV6-2/TRBV6-3,.,TRBJ2-7,.,CASSRSSHEQYF,TGTGCCAGCAGTAGGAGTAGCCACGAGCAGTACTTC
TRBV9,.,TRBJ2-5,TRBD1,CATTGAGGRLGTQYF,TGTGCCACCACGGGAGCAGGGGGCCGCCTAGGGACCCAGTACTTC
TRBV9,.,TRBJ2-3,TRBD2,CASSRSTQRGALNSPDTQYF,TGTGCCAGCAGCCGTAGTACCCAGCGGGGGGCCCTCAACAGCCCAGATACGCAGTATTTT
TRBV9,.,TRBJ2-1,TRBD2,CASGSGGSYNEQFF,TGTGCCAGCGGGAGCGGGGGCTCGTACAATGAGCAGTTCTTC
TRBV7-2,few,TRBJ2-7,TRBD2,CASSLRAGGISYEQYF,TGTGCCAGCAGCTTAAGAGCGGGAGGTATCTCCTACGAGCAGTACTTC
TRBV3-1/TRBV3-2,.,TRBJ2-5,.,CASSQEGSQYF,TGTGCCAGCAGCCAAGAGGGGAGCCAGTACTTC
TRBV4-2,.,TRBJ2-2,TRBD2,CASSQEGTSGNTGELFF,TGTGCCAGCAGCCAAGAGGGGACTAGCGGGAACACCGGGGAGCTGTTTTTT
TRBV7-9,.,TRBJ2-3,TRBD1,CASSAGTGVTDTQYF,TGTGCCAGCAGCGCCGGGACAGGGGTCACAGATACGCAGTATTTT
TRBV18,.,TRBJ2-1,.,CASSPPSSAGNEQFF,TGTGCCAGCTCACCACCTTCTAGCGCGGGGAATGAGCAGTTCTTC
TRBV28,.,TRBJ1-5,.,CASSSQTGENQPQHF,TGTGCCAGCAGTTCACAGACAGGTGAGAATCAGCCCCAGCATTTT